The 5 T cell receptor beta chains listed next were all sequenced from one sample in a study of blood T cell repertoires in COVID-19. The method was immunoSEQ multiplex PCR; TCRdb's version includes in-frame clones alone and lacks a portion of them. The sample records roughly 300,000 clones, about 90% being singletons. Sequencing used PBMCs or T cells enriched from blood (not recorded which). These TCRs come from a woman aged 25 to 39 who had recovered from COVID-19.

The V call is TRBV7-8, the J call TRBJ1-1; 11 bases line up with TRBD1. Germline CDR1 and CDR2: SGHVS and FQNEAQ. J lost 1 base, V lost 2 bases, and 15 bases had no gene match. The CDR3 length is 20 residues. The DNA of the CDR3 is TGTGCCAGCAGCTTAATTCGGGACAGGGGGATCATCTCTCAGAACACTGAAGCTTTCTTT. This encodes CASSLIRDRGIISQNTEAFF.

The CDR3 region has the DNA TGTGCCAGCAGCACTGCACGGGGCTATGGCTACACCTTC. This encodes CASSTARGYGYTF. The genes are TRBV13 and TRBJ1-2, with no clear D. This CDR3 region has 13 residues. The V and J ends lost 5 bases and 4 bases respectively, with 11 bases between them. Per the germline V gene, CDR1 is PRHDT and CDR2 is FYEKMQ (reference sequence).

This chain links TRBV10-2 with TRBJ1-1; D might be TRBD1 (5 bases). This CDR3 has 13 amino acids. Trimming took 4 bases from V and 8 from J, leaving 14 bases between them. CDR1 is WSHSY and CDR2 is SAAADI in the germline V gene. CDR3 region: CASSAQPGLEAFF. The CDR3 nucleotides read TGCGCCAGCAGTGCACAACCGGGACTCGAAGCTTTCTTT.

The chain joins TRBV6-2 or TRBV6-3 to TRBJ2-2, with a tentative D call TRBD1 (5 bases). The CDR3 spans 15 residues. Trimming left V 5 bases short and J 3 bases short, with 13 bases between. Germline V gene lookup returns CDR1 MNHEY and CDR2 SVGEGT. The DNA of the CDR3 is TGTGCCAGCAGTCCGGGTATAGGGGACACCGGGGAGCTGTTTTTT. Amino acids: CASSPGIGDTGELFF.

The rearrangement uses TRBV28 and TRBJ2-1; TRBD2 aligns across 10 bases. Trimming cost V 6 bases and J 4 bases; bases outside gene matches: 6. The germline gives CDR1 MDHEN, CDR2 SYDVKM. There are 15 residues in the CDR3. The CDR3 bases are TGTGCCAGCAGGGATACTAGCGGGGTTTACAATGAGCAGTTCTTC. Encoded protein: CASRDTSGVYNEQFF.